The clone carrying this T cell receptor beta chain was observed a single time. Its antigen is unknown. V was pared by 9 bases and J by 2 bases, with 8 bases of the junction left unmatched. CDR3 length: 14 residues. Germline-derived CDR1 and CDR2 are SNHLY and FYNNEI. This sample was included in a study of OX40 agonist ivuxolimab in advanced cancers. Whole-study context: Patients were under 90% male with ages roughly 23 to 90, mean about 60. Antecedent anti-PD-1, anti-PD-L1 or anti-CTLA-4 therapy was permissible, with approximately 44% having received some. Findings and caveats of the study: No determination was made of the antigen specificity of the expanded peripheral T cells.

The assay was immunoSEQ multiplex PCR, and TCRdb's table has in-frame clones only and misses some. The sample consists of about 66,000 clones, approximately 87% of them appearing once. The sequence was obtained from an adult with an advanced solid tumor such as melanoma, head and neck, liver or kidney cancer. The chain uses TRBV2 and TRBJ2-3, with 7 bases that match TRBD1. The specimen comprised CD4+ or CD8+ T cells sorted from blood, sampled in a trial of the OX40 agonist ivuxolimab. CDR3 residues: CASSKQGLTDTQYF. The CDR3 nucleotides are TGTGCCAGTTCCAAACAGGGGCTCACAGATACGCAGTATTTT.